These T cell receptor beta chains were read from a single sample in a study of vaccination and CD4 T cells after COVID-19. TCRdb recomputed calls from the PCR reads with MiXCR, one row per CDR3 protein. Among more than 9,000 distinct CDR3 sequences listed, less than 40% were seen once. Their recognized antigens are unknown. What was sequenced was cultured CD4+ T cells from blood. Receptors were obtained from a human donor with COVID-19. The CDR3 runs from the conserved cysteine through the conserved F or W. Fields, in order: clone size, D gene, V gene, J gene, CDR3 DNA, CDR3 protein. The D gene is left open where the match is weak. Some rows mark clone size as missing; the rest say once, few, many or name a class of expanded clone.

size: -
D: -
V: TRBV19
J: TRBJ1-3
DNA: TGTGCCAGTAGGCTTGACAGGCAGGCTGGAAACACCATATATTTT
CDR3: CASRLDRQAGNTIYF

size: -
D: -
V: TRBV5-1
J: TRBJ1-5
DNA: TGCGCCAGCAGCTTGTCGGGGGATAGCCAGCCCCAGCATTTT
CDR3: CASSLSGDSQPQHF

size: -
D: TRBD1
V: TRBV28
J: TRBJ1-5
DNA: TGTGCCAGCAGTCTGACCGCCGGGACAGGGGTCGGTCAGCCCCAGCATTTT
CDR3: CASSLTAGTGVGQPQHF

size: -
D: -
V: TRBV21-1
J: TRBJ1-2
DNA: TGTGCCAGCAGCACGGTCAGGTCGTGCTTCGGCTACACCTTC
CDR3: CASSTVRSCFGYTF

size: -
D: TRBD1
V: TRBV7-7
J: TRBJ2-2
DNA: TGTGCTAGCAGCTCCCAGACAGGGGCGAACACCGGGGAGCTGTTTTTT
CDR3: CASSSQTGANTGELFF

size: few
D: TRBD2
V: TRBV7-2
J: TRBJ2-7
DNA: TGTGCCAGCAGCTCACCCGCGGGCGGGGGGGCCTACGAGCAGTACTTC
CDR3: CASSSPAGGGAYEQYF

size: -
D: -
V: TRBV24-1
J: TRBJ2-5
DNA: TGTGCCACCAGTGATTTGCGGGGCCCCCAGTACTTC
CDR3: CATSDLRGPQYF

size: -
D: -
V: TRBV7-9
J: TRBJ1-1
DNA: TGTGCCAGCAGCCCCCAGGGAAGGGGAGCTTTCTTT
CDR3: CASSPQGRGAFF

size: -
D: -
V: TRBV10-3
J: TRBJ2-5
DNA: TGTGCCATTGGGGGCGGTCCGAAGGAGACCCAGTACTTC
CDR3: CAIGGGPKETQYF

size: -
D: TRBD1
V: TRBV11-3
J: TRBJ2-7
DNA: TGTGCCAGCAGTAGGGGACAGGGGACCGACGAGCAGTACTTC
CDR3: CASSRGQGTDEQYF

size: few
D: -
V: TRBV27
J: TRBJ2-5
DNA: TGTGCCAGCAGTTTGGAGGGGGCCTCGGGTGAGACCCAGTACTTC
CDR3: CASSLEGASGETQYF

size: -
D: -
V: TRBV7-9
J: TRBJ2-7
DNA: TGTGCCAGCAGCCCCACGGCAGCCTACTACGAGCAGTACTTC
CDR3: CASSPTAAYYEQYF

size: -
D: -
V: TRBV6-1
J: TRBJ1-6
DNA: TGTGCCAGCAGTGAAGTGGGCCGTCTCAGTTCACCCCTCCACTTT
CDR3: CASSEVGRLSSPLHF